One and the same sample provided the 15 T cell receptor beta chains below, sequenced in a study of T cell repertoires in cytomegalovirus infection. Via MiXCR, TCRdb re-called the reads, giving one row per CDR3 protein. The top ten hold around 6.5% of the sample, which has about 210,000 distinct CDR3 sequences, about 7% seen once. The sequenced sample was PBMCs. These receptors originate from a human donor in good health (CMV status not recorded). Some clones in this sample may be carry-over from other donors' samples.

This clonotype has a count of ten or more. V gene TRBV6-6 combines with J gene TRBJ2-7, with 10 bases that match TRBD1. Trimming took 5 bases from V and 4 from J; bases not matched to a gene: 8. Germline CDR1 reads MNHNY; CDR2 reads SVGAGI (reference sequence). CDR3 size: 15 residues. The CDR3 DNA reads TGTGCCAGCAGTAAGCTAGGACAGGGGGAATACGAGCAGTACTTC. This encodes CASSKLGQGEYEQYF.

This clonotype occurred many times. This chain joins TRBV5-6 and TRBJ2-2; D is unclear. This CDR3 is built from 15 residues. The germline V gene has CDR1 SGHDT and CDR2 YYEEEE. Between the trimmed V and J ends, which lost 2 bases and 6 bases, there was a span of 14 bases. The CDR3 DNA reads as TGTGCCAGCAGCTTTAGGACCGCCCTCCCCGGGGAGCTGTTTTTT. Its translation: CASSFRTALPGELFF.

This clonotype has ten or more counts. This chain links TRBV14 with TRBJ1-2; D not resolved. Trimming pared 3 bases from V and 4 bases from J, leaving 9 bases between. Germline CDR1 is SGHDN and CDR2 is FVKESK. This CDR3 has 13 amino acids. The CDR3 DNA is TGTGCCAGCAGCCAGGGTCAGGTCTATGGCTACACCTTC. Its translation: CASSQGQVYGYTF.

V and J are TRBV19 and TRBJ1-1; no clear D gene. CDR3 size: 14 residues. Germline-derived CDR1 and CDR2 are LNHDA and SQIVND (reference sequence). The V and J ends lost 5 bases and 1 base respectively, with 11 bases between them. The CDR3 sequence: CASSSLHENTEAFF. CDR3 DNA sequence: TGTGCCAGTAGTTCATTACATGAGAACACTGAAGCTTTCTTT.

This clonotype was found many times. This could be a read error, since a much larger clone is one nucleotide away. The chain employs TRBV13 and TRBJ2-2; D gene unclear. V was cut by 4 bases and J by 1 base, with 4 bases left in between. The CDR3 runs to 13 residues. Germline CDR1 is PRHDT and CDR2 is FYEKMQ (reference sequence). CDR3 loop: CASSSGNTGELFF. CDR3 nucleotide sequence: TGTGCCAGCAGCTCGGGGAACACCGGGGAGCTGTTTTTT.

The sample holds many counts of this clonotype. The chain has TRBV20-1 and TRBJ2-1; D is perhaps TRBD1 or TRBD2 (6 bases each). The germline gives CDR1 DFQATT, CDR2 SNEGSKA (reference sequence). The CDR3 is made up of 15 amino acids. V lost 1 base and J 0 bases, leaving 10 bases between the germline ends. As DNA, the CDR3 is TGCAGTGCTAGAGGGGGGGCCGGCTCCTACAATGAGCAGTTCTTC. Translating gives CSARGGAGSYNEQFF.

This clonotype was found many times. V gene TRBV7-2 combines with J gene TRBJ2-7; a possible D gene is TRBD1 (5 bases). From germline, CDR1 is SGHTA and CDR2 FQGNSA. Trimming removed 5 bases at V and 3 bases at J, with 17 bases between. The CDR3 has 15 amino acids. The CDR3 sequence: CASSSIGVRRYEQYF. CDR3 nucleotides: TGTGCCAGCAGCAGCATAGGGGTACGGCGCTACGAGCAGTACTTC. The variable domain in full, completed from reference TRBV7-2 and TRBJ2-7, reads GAGVSQSPSNKVTEKGKDVELRCDPISGHTALYWYRQSLGQGLEFLIYFQGNSAPDKSGLPSDRFSAERTGGSVSTLTIQRTQQEDSAVYLCASSSIGVRRYEQYFGPGTRLTVT.

This clonotype turned up a few times. The rearrangement joins TRBV6-5 to TRBJ2-2; 15 nucleotides align to TRBD2. The CDR3 consists of 18 residues. V shed 6 bases, J shed 4 bases, and the junction held 9 bases outside the gene matches. The V gene's germline CDR1 is MNHEY and CDR2 SVGAGI. The CDR3 bases are TGTGCCAGCAGGCAAGGACTAGCGGGGGGGCCGGGCACCGGGGAGCTGTTTTTT. Its translation is CASRQGLAGGPGTGELFF.

This clonotype was seen repeatedly, ten times or more. The chain combines TRBV3-1 with TRBJ1-4; 11 nucleotides line up with TRBD1. The V and J ends lost 0 bases and 5 bases, in that order; junction bases with no gene match: 11. The CDR3 has 19 amino acids. Germline-derived CDR1 and CDR2 are LGHDT and YNNKEL (reference sequence). The CDR3 coding sequence is TGTGCCAGCAGCCAAGATCCCCGGACAGGGGGCGCGAGGAATGAAAAACTGTTTTTT. Amino acids: CASSQDPRTGGARNEKLFF.

This clonotype was seen many times. V and J are TRBV2 and TRBJ2-5; either TRBD1 or TRBD2 may fit D (6 bases each). Germline loops: CDR1 SNHLY, CDR2 FYNNEI. The CDR3 totals 13 residues. Deletions cut 6 bases from V and 4 bases from J, with 12 bases between. The CDR3 protein is CASRKGDLETQYF. The CDR3 region has the DNA TGTGCCAGCAGAAAGGGGGACTTAGAGACCCAGTACTTC.

In this sample, this clonotype turned up many times. The rearrangement uses TRBV5-4 and TRBJ2-5, with no clear D. V shed 0 bases and J shed 2 bases, with 8 bases lying between them. The CDR3 has 14 residues. Germline lookup yields CDR1 SGHNT and CDR2 YYREEE (reference sequence). The CDR3 DNA reads as TGTGCCAGCAGCTTGGTTGCTGATCAAGAGACCCAGTACTTC. Its protein is CASSLVADQETQYF.

The chain has TRBV18 and TRBJ2-1, with TRBD1 matching 10 bases. This CDR3 has 16 residues. Unmatched junction bases numbered 5, after V lost 3 bases and J lost 3 bases. In germline, CDR1 is KGHSH, CDR2 LQKENI. The CDR3 DNA sequence: TGTGCCAGCTCACCGCCGACAGGGGGCAGCTACAATGAGCAGTTCTTC. It yields the protein CASSPPTGGSYNEQFF.

This clonotype came up many times. The V call is TRBV7-2, the J call TRBJ2-5; 8 nucleotides match TRBD1. J gave up 5 bases and V 7 bases, and 12 bases lay outside the gene matches. The germline gives CDR1 SGHTA, CDR2 FQGNSA. The CDR3 loop spans 15 amino acids. This CDR3 reads CASIQDRVNVETQYF. CDR3 DNA: TGTGCCAGCATCCAGGACAGGGTCAACGTGGAGACCCAGTACTTC.

This clonotype appeared many times. The chain joins TRBV6-6 to TRBJ2-5; TRBD1 or TRBD2 may be the D gene (5 bases each). The CDR3 totals 13 residues. Trimming pared 6 bases from V and 4 bases from J, leaving 12 bases between. The germline V gene encodes CDR1 MNHNY and CDR2 SVGAGI (reference sequence). The CDR3 reads CASSLPGRETQYF. For the CDR3, the DNA is TGTGCCAGCAGCTTACCGGGACGAGAGACCCAGTACTTC.

The chain has TRBV5-1 and TRBJ1-1; D not certain. Trimming pared 3 bases from V and 5 bases from J, leaving 14 bases between. Per the germline V gene, CDR1 is SGHRS and CDR2 is YFSETQ. The CDR3 runs 14 residues. The CDR3 coding sequence is TGCGCCAGCAGCTCCCAGCGCGGTGGGACTGAAGCTTTCTTT. Protein: CASSSQRGGTEAFF. Complete variable domain (other parts from reference TRBV5-1 and TRBJ1-1): KAGVTQTPRYLIKTRGQQVTLSCSPISGHRSVSWYQQTPGQGLQFLFEYFSETQRNKGNFPGRFSGRQFSNSRSEMNVSTLELGDSALYLCASSSQRGGTEAFFGQGTRLTVV.